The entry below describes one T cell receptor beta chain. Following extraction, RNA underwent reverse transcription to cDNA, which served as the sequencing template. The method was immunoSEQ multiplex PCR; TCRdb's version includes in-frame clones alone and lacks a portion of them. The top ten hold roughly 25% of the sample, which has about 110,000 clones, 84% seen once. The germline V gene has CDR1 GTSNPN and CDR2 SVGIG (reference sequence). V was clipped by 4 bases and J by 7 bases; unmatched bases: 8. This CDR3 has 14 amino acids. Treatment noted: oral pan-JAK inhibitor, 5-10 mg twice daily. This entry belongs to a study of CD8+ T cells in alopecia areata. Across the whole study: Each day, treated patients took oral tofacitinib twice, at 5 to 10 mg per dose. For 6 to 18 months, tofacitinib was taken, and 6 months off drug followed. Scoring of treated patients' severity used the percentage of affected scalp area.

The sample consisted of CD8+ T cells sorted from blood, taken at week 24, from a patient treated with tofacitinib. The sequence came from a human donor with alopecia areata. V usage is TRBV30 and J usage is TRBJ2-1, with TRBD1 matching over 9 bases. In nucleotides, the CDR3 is TGTGCCTGGACCGTAACAGGGGGCTGGAATGAGCAGTTCTTC. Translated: CAWTVTGGWNEQFF.